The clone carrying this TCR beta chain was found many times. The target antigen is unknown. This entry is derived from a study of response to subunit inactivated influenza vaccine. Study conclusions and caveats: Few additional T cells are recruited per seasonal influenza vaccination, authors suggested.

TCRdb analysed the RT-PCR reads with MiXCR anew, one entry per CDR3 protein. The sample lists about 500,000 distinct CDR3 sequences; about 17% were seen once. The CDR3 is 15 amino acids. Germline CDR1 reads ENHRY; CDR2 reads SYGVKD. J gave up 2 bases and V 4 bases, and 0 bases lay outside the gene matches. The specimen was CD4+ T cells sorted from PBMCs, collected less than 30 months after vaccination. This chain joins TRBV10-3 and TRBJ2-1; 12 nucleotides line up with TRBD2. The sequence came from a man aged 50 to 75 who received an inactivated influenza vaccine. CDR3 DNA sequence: TGTGCCATCAGTGGGACTAGCGGGGCCTACAATGAGCAGTTCTTC. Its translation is CAISGTSGAYNEQFF.